This T cell receptor beta chain was identified during a study of PD-1 blockade in classical Hodgkin lymphoma. On the study more broadly: Patients were infused with nivolumab 3 mg/kg every 2 weeks.

Method: immunoSEQ multiplex PCR; TCRdb's copy keeps in-frame clones and lacks some. This table holds fewer than 35,000 clones, about 81% found once. Time point here: cycle 4 day 1 (C4D1), after six to seven weeks of nivolumab. Following autologous stem cell transplantation, relapse occurred in every patient, and exposure to brentuximab vedotin varied. CD4+ T cells were purified from thawed PBMCs by magnetic negative selection. General study results and limits: CD4+ TCR diversity rose significantly by C4D1, and CD8+ TCR diversity did not.

In germline, CDR1 is SGHTA, CDR2 FQGNSA. This CDR3 is 14 amino acids long. V lost 6 bases, J lost 6 bases, and 17 bases lay in between. On this clone: Antigen specificity is unknown.

The TCR sequence derives from a human donor with classical Hodgkin lymphoma. J is TRBJ1-2 and V is TRBV7-2, with D perhaps TRBD1 (5 bases). Sample: CD4+ T cells from blood, taken before the fourth cycle of nivolumab. The CDR3 DNA reads TGTGCCAGCAGACCATCCGGGACTTTACATGGCTACACCTTC. This gives the protein CASRPSGTLHGYTF.